This T cell receptor (beta chain) was documented in a study of blood T cell repertoires in COVID-19. Background on the study: The samples span acute and convalescent COVID-19 from the United States, Italy and Spain. The analysed material was cDNA or gDNA that came from T cells, B-cell-depleted T cells, or PBMCs.

Only one count was recorded for this clone. Original methodology: The assay estimated nucleated cells by amplifying reference gene primers. Data came from immunoSEQ multiplex PCR; TCRdb stores just in-frame clones and leaves some out. The D gene and trimming were derived from the DNA, and the V and J assignments and clone size from that table. The sample consists of roughly 54,000 clones, 90% to 95% of them appearing once. Per germline, CDR1 LGHNA and CDR2 YNFKEQ. Trimming cost V 4 bases and J 5 bases; bases outside gene matches: 7. The CDR3 is 15 residues long. The sequenced sample was peripheral blood. This receptor was identified in a woman aged 55-75 years with active or convalescent COVID-19. The chain couples TRBV4-2 to TRBJ2-1; TRBD2 agrees at 8 bases. CDR3 DNA: TGTGCCAGCAGCCGCCAGGTGCGGGGGGACAATGAGCAGTTCTTC. It translates to CASSRQVRGDNEQFF.